The present entry profiles one T cell receptor beta chain with its context. This sample is part of a study of blood T cell repertoires in COVID-19. Authors' analysis steps: Reference gene primer amplification in the assay estimated nucleated cell counts. The protocol was immunoSEQ multiplex PCR, while the TCRdb copy is restricted to in-frame clones and leaves out a portion. D and trimming come from the DNA, and the V and J calls and clone size come from that table. The sample gives a few hundred thousand clones, around nine tenths of which show up once; over 1.5% is in the top ten. Germline CDR1 is SEHNR and CDR2 is FQNEAQ (reference sequence). The V segment lost 5 bases and the J segment 5 bases; nucleotides outside the gene matches: 12. The CDR3 loop spans 16 amino acids. Individuals aged roughly 18 to 95 years were recruited from fewer than 30 US areas. Self-reported history from a screening survey and questionnaire set each donor's cohort.

The chain combines TRBV7-9 with TRBJ2-7; the match to TRBD1 covers 10 bases. The sequencing input was PBMCs or T cells enriched from blood (not recorded which). This sequence originates from a middle-aged woman who had recovered from COVID-19. CDR3 region: CASSITTGTGVNEQYF. CDR3 in DNA: TGTGCCAGCAGCATCACGACCGGGACAGGGGTTAACGAGCAGTACTTC.